This paragraph covers one T cell receptor beta chain sequence. Its antigen is not identified. The sample comes from a study of cytomegalovirus exposure and HLA in healthy donors. Study-level information: Earlier, 95 million to 130 million unique TCR beta sequences were recovered from roughly 200 million T cells by an analysis. Study results and caveats: In a later analysis, TCR beta V- and J-gene trimming was associated with a missense DCLRE1C variant. It has been reported that TCR beta sequences accurately predicted the HLA-A and HLA-B alleles of most subjects.

The PCR ran on 60 Vbeta and 13 Jbeta primers. Clones were read by immunoSEQ multiplex PCR, and TCRdb kept only the in-frame ones, dropping some. The sample contains under 55,000 clones, 65% to 85% of which appear only once. Germline CDR1 and CDR2: ENHRY and SYGVKD. V lost 6 bases to trimming and J lost 14 bases; unmatched junction nucleotides: 6. This CDR3 region has 12 residues. The rearrangement links TRBV10-3 to TRBJ2-1, with 11 bases fitting TRBD1. The source material was PBMCs. The sequence was collected from a young man in good health and CMV-seronegative. CDR3: CAISPDRGQKFF. CDR3 DNA: TGTGCCATCAGCCCGGACAGGGGGCAAAAGTTCTTC.